The 31 T cell receptor beta chains below were found in one sample sequenced in a study of CD8 T cells in Susac syndrome. RNA in amounts of about 0.5 to 1 ug was reverse transcribed with random hexamers. Via MiXCR, TCRdb re-called the immunoSEQ multiplex PCR reads, giving one row per CDR3 protein. This sample yields some 150,000 distinct CDR3 sequences, of which 90% to 95% are seen a single time; 0.2% to 0.25% belongs to the top ten. The sample taken for sequencing was CD8+ T cells from PBMCs. Receptors were obtained from a human donor with multiple sclerosis.

The V call is TRBV15, the J call TRBJ1-1, with TRBD1 as a possible D gene (6 bases). CDR1 and CDR2 (germline): LNHNV, YYDKDF (reference sequence). The CDR3 spans 18 residues. Trimming cost V 5 bases and J 0 bases, with 22 bases left between them. The DNA of the CDR3 is TGTGCCACCAGCCCAGACAGCCAGGACAGCGAAATGAACACTGAAGCTTTCTTT. Translating it yields CATSPDSQDSEMNTEAFF.

V is TRBV7-9 and J is TRBJ1-2; TRBD1 aligns across 7 bases. CDR3 size: 12 residues. Looked up from germline, CDR1 is SEHNR and CDR2 is FQNEAQ (reference sequence). The junction had 5 bases not matched to a gene; V was cut back by 5 bases and J by 8 bases. The CDR3 DNA reads as TGTGCCAGCAGCCGGACAGGTTTAGGCTACACCTTC. Residues: CASSRTGLGYTF.

The V and J genes are TRBV4-1 and TRBJ2-7; D possibly corresponds to TRBD1 (5 bases). V lost 1 base, J lost 2 bases, and 15 bases lay in between. CDR1 is MGHRA and CDR2 is YSYEKL in the germline V gene. CDR3 length equals 16 residues. This CDR3 reads CASSQVASKGPYEQYF. The CDR3 bases are TGCGCCAGCAGCCAAGTTGCTTCCAAGGGGCCCTACGAGCAGTACTTC.

The chain joins TRBV4-1 to TRBJ2-5; 9 nucleotides align to TRBD1. The trim removed 2 bases at V and 4 bases at J, leaving 5 bases unmatched. Germline V CDR1 and CDR2: MGHRA, YSYEKL. The CDR3 runs to 15 residues. CDR3 residues: CASSQPGQGGETQYF. The CDR3 DNA follows: TGCGCCAGCAGCCAACCGGGACAGGGCGGAGAGACCCAGTACTTC.

The chain joins TRBV6-1 to TRBJ2-7, with 7 bases lining up with TRBD1. Germline V gene lookup returns CDR1 MNHNS and CDR2 SASEGT. This CDR3 is 16 amino acids long. V gave up 3 bases and J gave up 2 bases; unmatched junction bases: 10. The chain's CDR3 is CASSDQERDRTYEQYF. The CDR3 DNA is TGTGCCAGCAGTGACCAAGAAAGGGACAGAACCTACGAGCAGTACTTC.

The V gene is TRBV5-4, the J gene TRBJ1-2; 10 bases fit TRBD1. The length of the CDR3 is 14 residues. The germline gives CDR1 SGHNT, CDR2 YYREEE (reference sequence). Trimming took 4 bases from V and 8 from J; bases not matched to a gene: 8. In DNA, the CDR3 is TGTGCCAGCAGCCTCCGTAGGACAGGGGGGGGCTACACCTTC. This gives the protein CASSLRRTGGGYTF.

The genes are TRBV15 and TRBJ1-5, with D uncertain. Germline lookup yields CDR1 LNHNV and CDR2 YYDKDF (reference sequence). CDR3 length equals 16 residues. V lost 0 bases and J 0 bases, leaving 9 bases between the germline ends. This CDR3 is CATSRDRSGSNQPQHF. For the CDR3, the DNA is TGTGCCACCAGCAGAGATAGGTCAGGTAGCAATCAGCCCCAGCATTTT.

V gene TRBV29-1 combines with J gene TRBJ1-1; unclear D gene. From germline, CDR1 is SQVTM and CDR2 ANQGSEA. The V end was cut by 4 bases, the J end by 2 bases, with 8 bases between. This CDR3 contains 12 residues. The CDR3 loop is CSVADRNTEAFF. CDR3 nucleotides: TGCAGCGTTGCGGATAGAAACACTGAAGCTTTCTTT.

The CDR3 nucleotides read TGTGCCAGCAGTGCAGACCGCCGGTGGAATGGCTACACCTTC. This translates into CASSADRRWNGYTF. The chain links TRBV6-5 to TRBJ1-2; no firm D call. CDR3 length equals 14 residues. Germline V CDR1 and CDR2: MNHEY, SVGAGI. The V end was cut by 5 bases, the J end by 6 bases, with 16 bases between.

The CDR3 bases are TGTGCCAGCAGGAGGGCTGGGACTAACACTGAAGCTTTCTTT. It yields the protein CASRRAGTNTEAFF. The genes are TRBV27 and TRBJ1-1, with D perhaps TRBD1 (5 bases). Trimming cost V 6 bases and J 2 bases, with 13 bases left between them. The germline V gene has CDR1 MNHEY and CDR2 SMNVEV (reference sequence). The CDR3 is 14 amino acids.

V gene TRBV4-1 combines with J gene TRBJ2-7; D possibly corresponds to TRBD1 (5 bases). Germline values: CDR1 MGHRA, CDR2 YSYEKL. The ends were cut back, 2 bases at V and 4 bases at J, with 9 bases in the middle. The CDR3 sequence is 13 residues long. This CDR3 reads CASSQWTNYEQYF. The CDR3 nucleotides are TGCGCCAGCAGCCAATGGACAAATTACGAGCAGTACTTC.

The J gene is TRBJ2-5, the V gene TRBV6-5, with D possibly matching TRBD2 (5 bases). Germline V CDR1 and CDR2: MNHEY, SVGAGI. The CDR3 sequence is 13 residues long. The V and J ends lost 6 bases and 5 bases respectively, with 13 bases between them. The CDR3 protein is CASSPGGSETQYF. The CDR3 coding sequence is TGTGCCAGCAGCCCCGGCGGGTCCGAGACCCAGTACTTC.

V gene TRBV9 combines with J gene TRBJ1-1; D call uncertain. This CDR3 has 12 residues. V gave up 4 bases and J gave up 6 bases, with 10 bases separating them. Germline assignment: CDR1 SGDLS and CDR2 YYNGEE. The CDR3 DNA follows: TGTGCCAGCAGCCCAGCGCTTTCTGAAGCTTTCTTT. This codes for CASSPALSEAFF. Based on the CDR3 plus reference TRBV9 and TRBJ1-1, the full variable domain is DSGVTQTPKHLITATGQRVTLRCSPRSGDLSVYWYQQSLDQGLQFLIQYYNGEERAKGNILERFSAQQFPDLHSELNLSSLELGDSALYFCASSPALSEAFFGQGTRLTVV.

The chain has TRBV19 and TRBJ1-1, with D unresolved. In germline, CDR1 is LNHDA, CDR2 SQIVND (reference sequence). This CDR3 is built from 15 residues. V lost 2 bases, J lost 4 bases, and 14 bases lay in between. The CDR3 protein is CASSISSVGSTEAFF. CDR3 bases: TGTGCCAGTAGTATAAGCTCGGTGGGTTCCACTGAAGCTTTCTTT. The entire variable domain, with the rest obtained from reference TRBV19 and TRBJ1-1, is as follows: DGGITQSPKYLFRKEGQNVTLSCEQNLNHDAMYWYRQDPGQGLRLIYYSQIVNDFQKGDIAEGYSVSREKKESFPLTVTSAQKNPTAFYLCASSISSVGSTEAFFGQGTRLTVV.

This chain uses TRBV2 with TRBJ2-1; no definite D call. The V end lost 2 bases, the J end lost 2 bases, and 13 bases lay between the germline ends. The length of the CDR3 is 16 residues. Germline loops: CDR1 SNHLY, CDR2 FYNNEI. CDR3 sequence reads: CASSEMAGRPYNEQFF. The CDR3 coding sequence is TGTGCCAGCAGTGAAATGGCCGGGCGGCCCTACAATGAGCAGTTCTTC.

The V call is TRBV7-9, the J call TRBJ1-2; D ambiguous. The CDR3 is made up of 12 amino acids. The ends were cut back, 3 bases at V and 3 bases at J, with 5 bases in the middle. The V gene's germline CDR1 is SEHNR and CDR2 FQNEAQ (reference sequence). This CDR3 reads CASSFNDYGYTF. The CDR3 nucleotides are TGTGCCAGCAGCTTTAATGACTATGGCTACACCTTC.

The chain couples TRBV7-8 to TRBJ2-1; 9 positions match TRBD1. Germline V gene sequence: CDR1 SGHVS, CDR2 FQNEAQ. V trimming: 0 bases; J trimming: 2 bases; junction bases outside the gene matches: 8. This CDR3 comprises 18 residues. The CDR3 loop reads CASSLASRDRAAYNEQFF. CDR3 in DNA: TGTGCCAGCAGCTTAGCGTCCCGGGACAGGGCGGCCTACAATGAGCAGTTCTTC.

The chain is built from TRBV6-5 and TRBJ1-2; D gene uncertain. CDR3 size: 13 residues. Germline CDR1 MNHEY, CDR2 SVGAGI. Deletions cut 6 bases from V and 1 base from J, with 9 bases between. CDR3 bases: TGTGCCAGCAGCCTGACAAGTAACTATGGCTACACCTTC. Its protein is CASSLTSNYGYTF.

J is TRBJ2-2 and V is TRBV20-1; possibly TRBD1 for D (5 bases). From germline, CDR1 is DFQATT and CDR2 SNEGSKA (reference sequence). The CDR3 is made up of 13 amino acids. The V end was cut by 6 bases, the J end by 3 bases, with 11 bases between. The CDR3, as DNA: TGCAGTGCAAAGGACATTTACACCGGGGAGCTGTTTTTT. Translating it yields CSAKDIYTGELFF.

The rearrangement uses TRBV2 and TRBJ2-5, with D perhaps TRBD1 or TRBD2 (5 bases each). V was cut by 6 bases and J by 5 bases, with 16 bases left in between. CDR1 is SNHLY and CDR2 is FYNNEI in the germline V gene. The CDR3 is 14 amino acids. The DNA for the CDR3 is TGTGCCAGCAGGCGAAGGGGAGAGAGGGAGACCCAGTACTTC. As protein: CASRRRGERETQYF.

The chain joins TRBV13 to TRBJ2-7; D is ambiguous. The CDR3 is 12 residues long. V lost 3 bases and J 6 bases, leaving 9 bases between the germline ends. Germline CDR1 reads PRHDT; CDR2 reads FYEKMQ (reference sequence). The CDR3 region is CASSLAGSEQYF. The CDR3 DNA reads as TGTGCCAGCAGCTTGGCCGGGTCCGAGCAGTACTTC.

The J gene is TRBJ2-6, the V gene TRBV9; unclear D gene. V was cut by 5 bases and J by 0 bases, with 9 bases left in between. The germline gives CDR1 SGDLS, CDR2 YYNGEE. The CDR3 consists of 15 residues. CDR3: CASRGLISGANVLTF. CDR3 nucleotides: TGTGCCAGCAGAGGATTAATCTCTGGGGCCAACGTCCTGACTTTC.

This sequence joins TRBV24-1 and TRBJ1-1; 10 positions agree with TRBD1. Trimming took 11 bases from V and 3 from J; bases not matched to a gene: 5. The CDR3 has 13 residues. Germline CDR1 and CDR2: KGHDR and SFDVKD. The CDR3 loop reads CANKGQGHTEAFF. As DNA, the CDR3 is TGTGCCAACAAGGGACAGGGGCACACTGAAGCTTTCTTT.

The V gene is TRBV4-3, the J gene TRBJ2-1, with D uncertain. Germline V gene sequence: CDR1 LGHNA, CDR2 YSLEER. The CDR3 is made up of 14 amino acids. V lost 5 bases and J 10 bases, leaving 18 bases between the germline ends. Here the CDR3 reads CASSEGVVTEEQFF. The CDR3 DNA reads as TGCGCCAGCAGCGAAGGAGTTGTCACCGAGGAGCAGTTCTTC.

This clonotype has more than one count but fewer than ten. This chain joins TRBV4-2 and TRBJ2-3, with 10 bases matching TRBD2. The length of the CDR3 is 16 residues. The V segment lost 0 bases and the J segment 1 base; nucleotides outside the gene matches: 1. Germline V lookup: CDR1 LGHNA, CDR2 YNFKEQ. The DNA of the CDR3 is TGTGCCAGCAGCCAAGATCTAGCGGGGGGCACAGATACGCAGTATTTT. Protein: CASSQDLAGGTDTQYF.

This clonotype appeared once. The genes are TRBV27 and TRBJ2-7; D gene uncertain. Trimming removed 1 base at V and 0 bases at J, with 10 bases between. This CDR3 is built from 15 residues. Germline-derived CDR1 and CDR2 are MNHEY and SMNVEV (reference sequence). CDR3 protein: CASSLFGRSSYEQYF. For the CDR3, the DNA is TGTGCCAGCAGTTTATTCGGCAGGAGCTCCTACGAGCAGTACTTC.

V is TRBV13 and J is TRBJ2-2; D not certain. This CDR3 has 14 residues. Germline loops: CDR1 PRHDT, CDR2 FYEKMQ (reference sequence). V lost 3 bases, J lost 3 bases, and 8 bases lay in between. The CDR3 coding sequence is TGTGCCAGCAGCTTCACTTCTTACACCGGGGAGCTGTTTTTT. Translation gives CASSFTSYTGELFF.

Only one count was recorded for this clonotype. V is TRBV6-5 and J is TRBJ2-7; D is tentatively TRBD1 or TRBD2 (5 bases each). Germline loops: CDR1 MNHEY, CDR2 SVGAGI. CDR3 length equals 15 residues. V was pared by 5 bases and J by 1 base, with 15 bases between. CDR3 protein: CASSHAGTPSYEQYF. The CDR3 coding sequence is TGTGCCAGCAGTCACGCCGGGACGCCGTCCTACGAGCAGTACTTC.

The rearrangement links TRBV7-9 to TRBJ2-3; no reliable D call. The V end was cut by 0 bases, the J end by 1 base, with 8 bases between. This CDR3 is 15 amino acids long. Per germline, CDR1 SEHNR and CDR2 FQNEAQ (reference sequence). This chain's CDR3 is CASSLALRGTDTQYF. Written as DNA, the CDR3 is TGTGCCAGCAGCTTAGCGCTTCGAGGCACAGATACGCAGTATTTT. Combining the CDR3 with reference TRBV7-9 and TRBJ2-3 gives the whole variable domain DTGVSQNPRHKITKRGQNVTFRCDPISEHNRLYWYRQTLGQGPEFLTYFQNEAQLEKSRLLSDRFSAERPKGSFSTLEIQRTEQGDSAMYLCASSLALRGTDTQYFGPGTRLTVL.

The rearrangement joins TRBV29-1 to TRBJ1-2; D ambiguous. Trimming pared 2 bases from V and 8 bases from J, leaving 15 bases between. CDR1 and CDR2 (germline): SQVTM, ANQGSEA. This CDR3 comprises 13 residues. The CDR3 sequence: CSVERTEKRGYTF. The DNA for the CDR3 is TGCAGCGTTGAACGCACCGAAAAGAGGGGCTACACCTTC.

The chain is built from TRBV12-5 and TRBJ2-7; TRBD2 matches at 7 bases. The germline CDR1 and CDR2 sequences are LGHNT and FRNRAP. The CDR3 sequence is 13 residues long. J was trimmed by 4 bases and V by 6 bases; bases with no gene match: 6. CDR3 in amino acids: CASGDQRGYEQYF. DNA for the CDR3: TGTGCTAGTGGCGACCAGCGGGGTTACGAGCAGTACTTC. Looking up the rest from reference TRBV12-5 and TRBJ2-7 gives the full variable domain: DARVTQTPRHKVTEMGQEVTMRCQPILGHNTVFWYRQTMMQGLELLAYFRNRAPLDDSGMPKDRFSAEMPDATLATLKIQPSEPRDSAVYFCASGDQRGYEQYFGPGTRLTVT.